Listed below are T cell receptor beta chains from one sample, sequenced in a study of patients and donors after allogeneic stem cell transplantation. In TCRdb, the RT-PCR reads were re-called with MiXCR into one record per CDR3 protein. Of about 100,000 distinct CDR3 sequences detected, around 36% appear once; the ten largest clones hold roughly 30%. The sequencing input was blood, either unsorted or a sorted T cell fraction (not recorded which). All receptors come from a human donor who was either an allogeneic HSCT recipient or a stem cell or donor lymphocyte infusion donor (not recorded which). It is not recorded whose cells these are; they may come from a transplant donor. CDR3s include the opening cysteine and the closing phenylalanine or tryptophan. A D gene is named only where the DNA matches it firmly. Clone size is shown for a subset of rows, as once, few, many or a class of expanded clone.

j_call	v_call	cdr3_length	clone_size	d_call	cdr3_aa	cdr3_nt
TRBJ1-1	TRBV25-1	13	.	.	CASSSNGRTEAFF	TGTGCCAGCAGTAGCAATGGGAGGACTGAAGCTTTCTTT
TRBJ2-1	TRBV7-2	15	few	TRBD2	CASSLGAGGPNEQFF	TGTGCCAGCAGTTTAGGAGCGGGAGGGCCCAATGAGCAGTTCTTC
TRBJ1-5	TRBV5-6	13	many	.	CASSRSLGQPQHF	TGTGCCAGCAGCCGAAGCTTGGGTCAGCCCCAGCATTTT
TRBJ1-1	TRBV4-2	14	.	.	CASSQGGGNTEAFF	TGTGCCAGCAGCCAAGGGGGTGGGAACACTGAAGCTTTCTTT
TRBJ2-2	TRBV7-8	17	.	TRBD2	CASSLAPGTRDVGELFF	TGTGCCAGCAGCTTAGCACCCGGGACTAGAGATGTCGGGGAGCTGTTTTTT
TRBJ2-7	TRBV28	15	.	TRBD2	CASSPWTSRGGEQYF	TGTGCCAGCAGTCCCTGGACTAGCAGGGGAGGCGAGCAGTACTTC
TRBJ2-2	TRBV7-2	13	.	.	CASSLLNTGELFF	TGTGCCAGCAGCCTATTGAACACCGGGGAGCTGTTTTTT
TRBJ2-1	TRBV6-1	16	.	TRBD2	CASSEPGTSGYNEQFF	TGTGCCAGCAGTGAACCAGGGACTAGCGGGTACAATGAGCAGTTCTTC
TRBJ2-1	TRBV20-1	16	.	TRBD2	CSARRASGRAYNEQFF	TGCAGTGCTAGAAGGGCTAGCGGACGAGCCTACAATGAGCAGTTCTTC
TRBJ2-3	TRBV20-1	16	.	TRBD2	CSASQTSGTPGETQYF	TGCAGTGCTAGTCAAACTAGCGGGACCCCCGGGGAGACGCAGTATTTT